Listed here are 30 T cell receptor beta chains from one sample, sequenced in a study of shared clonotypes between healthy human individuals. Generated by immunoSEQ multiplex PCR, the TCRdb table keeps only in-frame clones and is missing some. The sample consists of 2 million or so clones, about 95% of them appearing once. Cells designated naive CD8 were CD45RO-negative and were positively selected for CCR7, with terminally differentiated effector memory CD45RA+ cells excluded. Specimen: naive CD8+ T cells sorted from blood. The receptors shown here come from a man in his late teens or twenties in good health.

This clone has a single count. The CDR3 region is CASSIDLETGREETQYF. CDR3 DNA sequence: TGTGCCAGTAGTATAGATTTGGAGACAGGGAGAGAAGAGACCCAGTACTTC. The V gene is TRBV19, the J gene TRBJ2-5; 7 bases line up with TRBD1. The CDR3 loop spans 17 amino acids. Germline CDR1 reads LNHDA; CDR2 reads SQIVND (reference sequence). V dropped 0 bases and J dropped 3; count of bases not matched to a gene: 10.

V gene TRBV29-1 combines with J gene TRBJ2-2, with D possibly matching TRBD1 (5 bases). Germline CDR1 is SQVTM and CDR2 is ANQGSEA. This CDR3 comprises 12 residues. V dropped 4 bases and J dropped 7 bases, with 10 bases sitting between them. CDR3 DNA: TGCAGCGTTGCCGGACAATTCGGGGAGCTGTTTTTT. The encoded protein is CSVAGQFGELFF.

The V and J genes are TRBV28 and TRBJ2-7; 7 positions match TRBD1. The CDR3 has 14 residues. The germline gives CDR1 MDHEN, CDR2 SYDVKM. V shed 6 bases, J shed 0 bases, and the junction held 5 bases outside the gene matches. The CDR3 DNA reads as TGTGCCAGCAGGTCAGGGGGATCCTCCTACGAGCAGTACTTC. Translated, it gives CASRSGGSSYEQYF.

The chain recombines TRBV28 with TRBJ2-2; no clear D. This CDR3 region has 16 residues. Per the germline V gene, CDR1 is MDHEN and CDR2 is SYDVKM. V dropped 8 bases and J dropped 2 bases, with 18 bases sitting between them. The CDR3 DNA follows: TGTGCCAGCGGCCTCCTTAGAGGAGTTAACACCGGGGAGCTGTTTTTT. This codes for CASGLLRGVNTGELFF.

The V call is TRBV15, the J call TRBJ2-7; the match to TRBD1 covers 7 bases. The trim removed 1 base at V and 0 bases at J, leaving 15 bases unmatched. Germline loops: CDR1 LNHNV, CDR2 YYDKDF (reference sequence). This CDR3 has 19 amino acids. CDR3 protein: CATSRVHGTEDASSYEQYF. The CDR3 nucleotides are TGTGCCACCAGCAGAGTGCACGGGACAGAGGACGCTAGCTCCTACGAGCAGTACTTC. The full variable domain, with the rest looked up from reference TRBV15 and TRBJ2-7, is DAMVIQNPRYQVTQFGKPVTLSCSQTLNHNVMYWYQQKSSQAPKLLFHYYDKDFNNEADTPDNFQSRRPNTSFCFLDIRSPGLGDTAMYLCATSRVHGTEDASSYEQYFGPGTRLTVT.

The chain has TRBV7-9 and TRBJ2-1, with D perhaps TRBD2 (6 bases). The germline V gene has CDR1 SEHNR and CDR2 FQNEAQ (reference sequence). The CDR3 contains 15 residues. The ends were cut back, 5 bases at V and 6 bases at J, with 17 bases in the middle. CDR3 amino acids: CASSPGREACNEQFF. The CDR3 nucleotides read TGTGCCAGCAGCCCCGGTAGGGAGGCGTGCAATGAGCAGTTCTTC.

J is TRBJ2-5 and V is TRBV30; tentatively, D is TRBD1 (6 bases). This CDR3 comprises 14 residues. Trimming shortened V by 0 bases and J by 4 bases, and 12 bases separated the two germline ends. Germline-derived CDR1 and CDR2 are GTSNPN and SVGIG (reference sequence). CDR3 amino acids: CAWSVGWGPETQYF. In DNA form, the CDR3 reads TGTGCCTGGAGTGTAGGGTGGGGGCCAGAGACCCAGTACTTC. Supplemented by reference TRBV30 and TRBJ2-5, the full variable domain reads SQTIHQWPATLVQPVGSPLSLECTVEGTSNPNLYWYRQAAGRGLQLLFYSVGIGQISSEVPQNLSASRPQDRQFILSSKKLLLSDSGFYLCAWSVGWGPETQYFGPGTRLLVL.

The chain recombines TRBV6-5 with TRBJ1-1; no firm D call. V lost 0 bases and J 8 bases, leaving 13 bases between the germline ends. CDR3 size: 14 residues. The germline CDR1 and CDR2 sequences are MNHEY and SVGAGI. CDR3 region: CASSYSMPWGEAFF. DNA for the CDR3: TGTGCCAGCAGTTACTCGATGCCTTGGGGAGAAGCTTTCTTT.

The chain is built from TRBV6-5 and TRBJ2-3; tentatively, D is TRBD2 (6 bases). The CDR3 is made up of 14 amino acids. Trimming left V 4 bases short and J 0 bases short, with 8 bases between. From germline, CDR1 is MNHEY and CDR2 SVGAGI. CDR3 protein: CASSFGGSTDTQYF. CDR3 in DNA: TGTGCCAGCAGTTTTGGGGGGAGCACAGATACGCAGTATTTT.

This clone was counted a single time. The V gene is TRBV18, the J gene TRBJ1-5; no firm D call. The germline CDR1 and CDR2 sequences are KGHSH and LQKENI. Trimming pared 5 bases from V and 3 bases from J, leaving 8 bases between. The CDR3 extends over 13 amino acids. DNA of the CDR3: TGTGCCAGCTCAGCCGCTAACAATCAGCCCCAGCATTTT. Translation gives CASSAANNQPQHF.

The CDR3 nucleotides read TGTGCCTGGAGTGCCCAGTCCTACGAGCAGTACTTC. Encoded protein: CAWSAQSYEQYF. The chain carries TRBV30 and TRBJ2-7; no definite D call. This CDR3 region has 12 residues. Trimming shortened V by 1 base and J by 1 base, and 5 bases separated the two germline ends. Germline-derived CDR1 and CDR2 are GTSNPN and SVGIG (reference sequence).

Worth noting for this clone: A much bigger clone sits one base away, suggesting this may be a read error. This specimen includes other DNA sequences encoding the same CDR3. This chain's CDR3 is CASSLEDTEAFF. As DNA, the CDR3 is TGTGCCAGCAGCTTAGAGGACACTGAAGCTTTCTTT. This chain links TRBV5-6 with TRBJ1-1; D gene unclear. V was shortened by 2 bases and J by 3 bases, with 5 bases between the two germline ends. The germline CDR1 and CDR2 sequences are SGHDT and YYEEEE. The CDR3 has 12 residues.

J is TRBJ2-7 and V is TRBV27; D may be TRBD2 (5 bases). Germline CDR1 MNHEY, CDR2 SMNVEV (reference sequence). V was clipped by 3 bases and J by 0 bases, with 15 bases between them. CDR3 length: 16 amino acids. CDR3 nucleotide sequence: TGTGCCAGCAGTTTGGGCCCAGGAGGTCTCTCCTACGAGCAGTACTTC. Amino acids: CASSLGPGGLSYEQYF.

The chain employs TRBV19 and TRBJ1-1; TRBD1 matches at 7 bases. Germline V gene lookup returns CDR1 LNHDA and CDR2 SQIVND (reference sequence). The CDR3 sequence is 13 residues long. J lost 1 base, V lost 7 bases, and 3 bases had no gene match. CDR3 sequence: CASIDRANTEAFF. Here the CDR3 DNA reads TGTGCCAGTATCGACAGGGCGAACACTGAAGCTTTCTTT.

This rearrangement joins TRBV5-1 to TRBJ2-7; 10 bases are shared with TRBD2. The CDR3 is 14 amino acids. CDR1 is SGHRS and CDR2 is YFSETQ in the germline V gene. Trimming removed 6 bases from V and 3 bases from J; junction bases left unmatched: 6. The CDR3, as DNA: TGCGCCAGCAAACTAGCGGGGCGCCACTACGAGCAGTACTTC. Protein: CASKLAGRHYEQYF.

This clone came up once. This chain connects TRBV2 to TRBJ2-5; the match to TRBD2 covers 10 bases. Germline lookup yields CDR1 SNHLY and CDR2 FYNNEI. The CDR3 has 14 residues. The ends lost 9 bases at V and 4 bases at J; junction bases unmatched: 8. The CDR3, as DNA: TGTGCCAGTGGAGGTAGCGGGGGGATAGAGACCCAGTACTTC. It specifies CASGGSGGIETQYF.

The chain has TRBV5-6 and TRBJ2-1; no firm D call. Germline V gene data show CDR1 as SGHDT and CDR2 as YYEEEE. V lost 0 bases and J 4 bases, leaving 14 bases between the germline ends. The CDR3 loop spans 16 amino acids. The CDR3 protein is CASSLAPVSIYNEQFF. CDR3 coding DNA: TGTGCCAGCAGCTTGGCACCAGTATCAATTTACAATGAGCAGTTCTTC.

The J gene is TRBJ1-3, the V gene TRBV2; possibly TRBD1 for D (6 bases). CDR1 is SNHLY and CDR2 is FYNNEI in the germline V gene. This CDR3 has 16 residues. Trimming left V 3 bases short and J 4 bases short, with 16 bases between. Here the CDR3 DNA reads TGTGCCAGCAGTGAGGGGCCGGGGGCAACGGGAAACACCATATATTTT. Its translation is CASSEGPGATGNTIYF.

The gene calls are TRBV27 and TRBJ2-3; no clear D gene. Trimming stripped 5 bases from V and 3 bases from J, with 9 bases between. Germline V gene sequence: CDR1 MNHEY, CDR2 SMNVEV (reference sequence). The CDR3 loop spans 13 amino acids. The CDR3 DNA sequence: TGTGCCAGCAGTCGGAAGGGTACAGATACGCAGTATTTT. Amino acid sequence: CASSRKGTDTQYF.

Here the CDR3 reads CASSLDVPTDTQYF. Written as DNA, the CDR3 is TGTGCCAGCAGCTTAGACGTACCCACAGATACGCAGTATTTT. The gene calls are TRBV11-2 and TRBJ2-3; D call uncertain. Trimming took 0 bases from V and 2 from J, leaving 6 bases between them. This CDR3 is built from 14 residues. In germline, CDR1 is SGHAT, CDR2 FQNNGV.

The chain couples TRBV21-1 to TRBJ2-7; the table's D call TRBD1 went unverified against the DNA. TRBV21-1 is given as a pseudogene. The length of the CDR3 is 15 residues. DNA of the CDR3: TGTGCCAGCAGCAGCCGGGACAGGGTCCCCTACGAGCAGTACTTC. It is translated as CASSSRDRVPYEQYF.

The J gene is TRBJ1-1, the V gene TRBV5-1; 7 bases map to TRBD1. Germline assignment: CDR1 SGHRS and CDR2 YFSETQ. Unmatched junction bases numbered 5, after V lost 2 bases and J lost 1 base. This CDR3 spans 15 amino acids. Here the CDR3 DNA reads TGCGCCAGCAGCTTAAATAGGGGGCAGAACACTGAAGCTTTCTTT. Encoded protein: CASSLNRGQNTEAFF.

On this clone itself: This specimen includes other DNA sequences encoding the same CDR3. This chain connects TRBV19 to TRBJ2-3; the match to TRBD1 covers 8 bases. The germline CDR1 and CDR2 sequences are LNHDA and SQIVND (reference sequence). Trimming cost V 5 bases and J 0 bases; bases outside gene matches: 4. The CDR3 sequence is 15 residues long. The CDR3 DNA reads TGTGCCAGTAGTCCGGACAGGGCTAGCACAGATACGCAGTATTTT. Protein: CASSPDRASTDTQYF.

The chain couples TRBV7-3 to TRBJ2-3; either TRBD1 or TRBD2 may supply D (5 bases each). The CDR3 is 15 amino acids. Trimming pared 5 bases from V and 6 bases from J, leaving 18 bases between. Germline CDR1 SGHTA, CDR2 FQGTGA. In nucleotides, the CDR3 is TGTGCCAGCAGCCTGTCCGGGACGACGGCGGATACGCAGTATTTT. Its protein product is CASSLSGTTADTQYF. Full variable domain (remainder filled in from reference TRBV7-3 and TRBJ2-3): GAGVSQTPSNKVTEKGKYVELRCDPISGHTALYWYRQSLGQGPEFLIYFQGTGAADDSGLPNDRFFAVRPEGSVSTLKIQRTERGDSAVYLCASSLSGTTADTQYFGPGTRLTVL.

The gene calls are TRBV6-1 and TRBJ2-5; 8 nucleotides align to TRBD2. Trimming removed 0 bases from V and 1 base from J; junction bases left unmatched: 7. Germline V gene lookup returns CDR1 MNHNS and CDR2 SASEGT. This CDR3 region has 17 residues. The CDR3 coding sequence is TGTGCCAGCAGTGAAGCAAAGGCTAGCGGGCTCCAAGAGACCCAGTACTTC. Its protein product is CASSEAKASGLQETQYF.

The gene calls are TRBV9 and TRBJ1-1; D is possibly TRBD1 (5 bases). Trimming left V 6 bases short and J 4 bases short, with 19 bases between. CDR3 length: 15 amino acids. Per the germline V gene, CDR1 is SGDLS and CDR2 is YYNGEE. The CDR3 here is CASMGTGGKGTEAFF. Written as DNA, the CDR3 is TGTGCCAGCATGGGTACAGGTGGGAAGGGCACTGAAGCTTTCTTT.

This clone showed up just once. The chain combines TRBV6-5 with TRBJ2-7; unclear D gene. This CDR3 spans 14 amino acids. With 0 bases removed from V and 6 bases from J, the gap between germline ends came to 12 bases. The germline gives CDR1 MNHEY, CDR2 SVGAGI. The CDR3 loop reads CASSYSSFGSEQYF. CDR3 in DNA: TGTGCCAGCAGTTACTCGAGTTTTGGGTCCGAGCAGTACTTC.

CDR3 in DNA: TGTGCCAGCAGCCCAACATCGGGGGGCGCGATCGGGGAGCTGTTTTTT. This encodes CASSPTSGGAIGELFF. The V and J genes are TRBV7-9 and TRBJ2-2; TRBD2 might be the D (7 bases). The length of the CDR3 is 16 residues. Germline CDR1 SEHNR, CDR2 FQNEAQ (reference sequence). Trimming took 5 bases from V and 7 from J, leaving 20 bases between them. Drawing the rest from reference TRBV7-9 and TRBJ2-2, the complete variable domain is DTGVSQNPRHKITKRGQNVTFRCDPISEHNRLYWYRQTLGQGPEFLTYFQNEAQLEKSRLLSDRFSAERPKGSFSTLEIQRTEQGDSAMYLCASSPTSGGAIGELFFGEGSRLTVL.

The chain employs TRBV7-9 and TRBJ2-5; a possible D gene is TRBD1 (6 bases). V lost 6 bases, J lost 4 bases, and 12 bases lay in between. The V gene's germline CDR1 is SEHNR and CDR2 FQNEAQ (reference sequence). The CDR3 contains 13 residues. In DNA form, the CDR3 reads TGTGCCAGCAGGGACAGATACGGAGAGACCCAGTACTTC. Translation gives CASRDRYGETQYF. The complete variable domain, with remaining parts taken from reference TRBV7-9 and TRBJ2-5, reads DTGVSQNPRHKITKRGQNVTFRCDPISEHNRLYWYRQTLGQGPEFLTYFQNEAQLEKSRLLSDRFSAERPKGSFSTLEIQRTEQGDSAMYLCASRDRYGETQYFGPGTRLLVL.

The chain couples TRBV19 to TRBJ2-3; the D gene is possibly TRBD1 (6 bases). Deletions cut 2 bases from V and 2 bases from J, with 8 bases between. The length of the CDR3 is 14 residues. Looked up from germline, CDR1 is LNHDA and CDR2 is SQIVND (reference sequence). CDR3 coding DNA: TGTGCCAGTAGTATAACAGGGCTCACAGATACGCAGTATTTT. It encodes CASSITGLTDTQYF.